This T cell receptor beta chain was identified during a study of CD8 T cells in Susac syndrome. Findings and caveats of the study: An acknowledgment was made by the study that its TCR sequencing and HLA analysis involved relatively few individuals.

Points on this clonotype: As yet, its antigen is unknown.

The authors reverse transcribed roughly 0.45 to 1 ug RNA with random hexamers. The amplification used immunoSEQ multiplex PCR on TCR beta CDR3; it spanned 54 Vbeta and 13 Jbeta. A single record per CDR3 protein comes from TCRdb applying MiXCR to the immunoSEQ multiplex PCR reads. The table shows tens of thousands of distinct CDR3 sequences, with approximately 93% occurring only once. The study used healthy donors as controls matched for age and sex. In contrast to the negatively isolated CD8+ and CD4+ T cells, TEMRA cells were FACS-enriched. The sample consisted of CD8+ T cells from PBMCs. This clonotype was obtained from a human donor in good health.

The CDR3 reads CASSPSRTGELFF. The CDR3 DNA reads TGTGCCAGCAGCCCTTCCCGGACCGGGGAGCTGTTTTTT. The genes are TRBV14 and TRBJ2-2; no firm D call. This CDR3 contains 13 residues. V shed 4 bases and J shed 5 bases, with 8 bases lying between them. The germline V gene encodes CDR1 SGHDN and CDR2 FVKESK.